This is a list of T cell receptor beta chains from one sample in a study of T cells after yellow fever vaccination. TCRdb itself ran the 5' RACE reads through MiXCR, one entry per CDR3 protein. Among some 350,000 distinct CDR3 sequences, under 7.5% were seen once, and the ten largest hold 14% to 15%. The specimen was PBMCs, collected 5 days after the yellow fever booster vaccination. These receptors were taken from a man aged 30 to 45 who received the YFV17D yellow fever vaccine. CDR3s include the opening cysteine and the closing phenylalanine or tryptophan. A D gene is named only where the DNA matches it firmly. Only part of the rows carry a size: once, few, many, or a class if the clone is expanded.

j_call: TRBJ2-2
v_call: TRBV5-6
clone_size: -
d_call: -
cdr3_nt: TGTGCCAGCAGCTCTCCAGGGAAAGGGGAGCTGTTTTTT
cdr3_aa: CASSSPGKGELFF

j_call: TRBJ2-7
v_call: TRBV20-1
clone_size: many
d_call: -
cdr3_nt: TGCAGTGCTAGTAGGGACTTAAACTCCTACGAGCAGTACTTC
cdr3_aa: CSASRDLNSYEQYF

j_call: TRBJ2-7
v_call: TRBV20-1
clone_size: few
d_call: -
cdr3_nt: TGCAGTGCTAAACCGGACAACGAGCAGTACTTC
cdr3_aa: CSAKPDNEQYF

j_call: TRBJ2-5
v_call: TRBV7-9
clone_size: -
d_call: -
cdr3_nt: TGTGCCAGCGGGTTTCGGCCAGGGGTGGAGACCCAGTACTTC
cdr3_aa: CASGFRPGVETQYF

j_call: TRBJ1-1
v_call: TRBV29-1
clone_size: many
d_call: TRBD1
cdr3_nt: TGCAGCGTTAAGAAAGGGGGCGCAGTCACTGAAGCTTTCTTT
cdr3_aa: CSVKKGGAVTEAFF

j_call: TRBJ2-3
v_call: TRBV27
clone_size: -
d_call: TRBD1
cdr3_nt: TGTGCCAGCAGACGACAGGGGGTTATAACAGATACGCAGTATTTT
cdr3_aa: CASRRQGVITDTQYF

j_call: TRBJ2-2
v_call: TRBV19
clone_size: many
d_call: TRBD2
cdr3_nt: TGTGCCAGTAGTGTGGGACTAGTGGGTACCGGGGAGCTGTTTTTT
cdr3_aa: CASSVGLVGTGELFF

j_call: TRBJ2-5
v_call: TRBV5-1
clone_size: many
d_call: TRBD2
cdr3_nt: TGCGCCAGCAGCACCGGCGGGACTAGCGAAGAGACCCAGTACTTC
cdr3_aa: CASSTGGTSEETQYF

j_call: TRBJ1-5
v_call: TRBV19
clone_size: -
d_call: -
cdr3_nt: TGTGCCAGTAGTATTAGCAATCAGCCCCAGCATTTT
cdr3_aa: CASSISNQPQHF

j_call: TRBJ1-2
v_call: TRBV28
clone_size: many
d_call: -
cdr3_nt: TGTGCCAGCAGTTTAGATTCGCGGGGCTACACCTTC
cdr3_aa: CASSLDSRGYTF

j_call: TRBJ2-2
v_call: TRBV9
clone_size: many
d_call: -
cdr3_nt: TGTGCCAGCAGCCCTCACCCGAGCGTCGGGGAGCTGTTTTTT
cdr3_aa: CASSPHPSVGELFF

j_call: TRBJ2-5
v_call: TRBV3-1
clone_size: -
d_call: -
cdr3_nt: TGTGCCTGCAGCCGTTCGTTCAGCGGCCAAGAGACCCAGTACTTC
cdr3_aa: CACSRSFSGQETQYF

j_call: TRBJ2-2
v_call: TRBV12-3/TRBV12-4
clone_size: -
d_call: -
cdr3_nt: TGTGCCAGCAGGCAAGACAACACCGGGGAGCTGTTTTTT
cdr3_aa: CASRQDNTGELFF

j_call: TRBJ1-6
v_call: TRBV4-2
clone_size: few
d_call: -
cdr3_nt: TGTGCCAGCAGCCAAGGGGCAGGGAGATCTTCACCCCTCCACTTT
cdr3_aa: CASSQGAGRSSPLHF

j_call: TRBJ2-2
v_call: TRBV20-1
clone_size: many
d_call: -
cdr3_nt: TGCAGTGCTAGAGCCCTACTAGCTGGCACCGGGGAGCTGTTTTTT
cdr3_aa: CSARALLAGTGELFF

j_call: TRBJ1-1
v_call: TRBV5-1
clone_size: many
d_call: TRBD1
cdr3_nt: TGCGCCAGCCGAACTGGACAGGGGGGGACTGAAGCTTTCTTT
cdr3_aa: CASRTGQGGTEAFF

j_call: TRBJ2-7
v_call: TRBV6-2/TRBV6-3
clone_size: -
d_call: TRBD1
cdr3_nt: TGTGCCAGCAGGACTCAACGACAGGGCTCCTACGAGCAGTACTTC
cdr3_aa: CASRTQRQGSYEQYF

j_call: TRBJ2-5
v_call: TRBV7-2
clone_size: -
d_call: -
cdr3_nt: TGTGCCAGCAGCTTACTAGGGGCACTCCAAGAGACCCAGTACTTC
cdr3_aa: CASSLLGALQETQYF

j_call: TRBJ2-2
v_call: TRBV7-2
clone_size: many
d_call: -
cdr3_nt: TGTGCCAGCAGCCCCAGGAACACCGGGGAGCTGTTTTTT
cdr3_aa: CASSPRNTGELFF

j_call: TRBJ2-5
v_call: TRBV24-1
clone_size: few
d_call: TRBD2
cdr3_nt: TGTGCCACCAGTGATTTAGGACTAGCGGGACAAGAGACCCAGTACTTC
cdr3_aa: CATSDLGLAGQETQYF

j_call: TRBJ2-6
v_call: TRBV29-1
clone_size: -
d_call: -
cdr3_nt: TGCAGCGTCGCGGCAATGTCTGGGGCCAACGTCCTGACTTTC
cdr3_aa: CSVAAMSGANVLTF

j_call: TRBJ1-1
v_call: TRBV12-3/TRBV12-4
clone_size: many
d_call: -
cdr3_nt: TGTGCCAGCAGTTTATATGCGAGCACTGAAGCTTTCTTT
cdr3_aa: CASSLYASTEAFF

j_call: TRBJ2-7
v_call: TRBV6-5
clone_size: -
d_call: TRBD1
cdr3_nt: TGTGCCAGCAGTCCCAGGTTAGGGACAGGGGGTGACGAGCAGTACTTC
cdr3_aa: CASSPRLGTGGDEQYF

j_call: TRBJ2-7
v_call: TRBV19
clone_size: -
d_call: TRBD1
cdr3_nt: TGTGCCAGTAGTGCACCCGGGACAGCATCCGACGAGCAGTACTTC
cdr3_aa: CASSAPGTASDEQYF